The 10 T cell receptor beta chains below all came from one sample that was sequenced in a study of graft-versus-host responses after intestinal transplantation. Measured with immunoSEQ multiplex PCR; TCRdb has only the in-frame clones, and not every one. This sample has around 99,000 clones, with roughly 87% found just once. These receptors' antigens are unknown. Here the sequenced sample was unstimulated CD4+ T cells sorted from spleen or lymph node cells, taken before transplant. These receptors were collected from a human donor who was the organ donor for an intestinal transplant.

This chain uses TRBV9 with TRBJ2-3; D is possibly TRBD2 (6 bases). The V end lost 3 bases, the J end lost 0 bases, and 8 bases lay between the germline ends. This CDR3 has 14 residues. Germline-derived CDR1 and CDR2 are SGDLS and YYNGEE. The CDR3 DNA follows: TGTGCCAGCAGCGATGGGGGGAGCACAGATACGCAGTATTTT. Its translation is CASSDGGSTDTQYF.

The DNA for the CDR3 is TGTGCCTGGAGGGCGCCTGGGGCTGAAGCTTTCTTT. Translation gives CAWRAPGAEAFF. The chain couples TRBV30 to TRBJ1-1; D call uncertain. Germline CDR1 is GTSNPN and CDR2 is SVGIG (reference sequence). Trimming pared 3 bases from V and 6 bases from J, leaving 11 bases between. The CDR3 consists of 12 residues.

The chain is built from TRBV5-4 and TRBJ1-2; a possible D gene is TRBD1 (5 bases). Germline CDR1 SGHNT, CDR2 YYREEE (reference sequence). The CDR3 consists of 14 residues. Trimming shortened V by 2 bases and J by 5 bases, and 13 bases separated the two germline ends. CDR3 bases: TGTGCCAGCAGCTTTTCAGGGATCGGGTATGGCTACACCTTC. Translated: CASSFSGIGYGYTF. The full variable domain, its missing parts supplied by reference TRBV5-4 and TRBJ1-2, is ETGVTQSPTHLIKTRGQQVTLRCSSQSGHNTVSWYQQALGQGPQFIFQYYREEENGRGNFPPRFSGLQFPNYSSELNVNALELDDSALYLCASSFSGIGYGYTFGSGTRLTVV.

This clone was seen just once. This sequence joins TRBV14 and TRBJ2-1; 12 positions agree with TRBD2. Trimming removed 7 bases from V and 7 bases from J; junction bases left unmatched: 14. The CDR3 runs to 17 residues. CDR1 and CDR2 from the germline V gene are SGHDN and FVKESK. This CDR3 is CASNPPRGLAGWNEQFF. The CDR3 nucleotides read TGTGCCAGCAACCCCCCACGGGGACTAGCGGGCTGGAATGAGCAGTTCTTC.

The chain recombines TRBV18 with TRBJ1-2, with TRBD1 matching over 9 bases. CDR1 is KGHSH, CDR2 LQKENI, per germline. This CDR3 comprises 15 residues. With 4 bases clipped from V and 4 bases from J, the junction kept 7 bases outside the gene matches. As DNA, the CDR3 is TGTGCCAGCTCACTAACCGGGACAGGGCCCTATGGCTACACCTTC. Translating it yields CASSLTGTGPYGYTF.

The V gene is TRBV28, the J gene TRBJ2-1; 10 bases line up with TRBD2. Germline V lookup: CDR1 MDHEN, CDR2 SYDVKM. The CDR3 has 16 residues. Losses at the gene ends were 6 bases for V and 4 bases for J; bases not matched to a gene: 9. This CDR3 is CASSPGSSGGYNEQFF. CDR3 coding DNA: TGTGCCAGCAGCCCAGGCTCTAGCGGGGGATACAATGAGCAGTTCTTC.

This clone was counted a single time. The chain joins TRBV5-6 to TRBJ2-1; 7 bases fit TRBD1. The V and J ends lost 0 bases and 7 bases, in that order; junction bases with no gene match: 7. The CDR3 is 15 amino acids. Looked up from germline, CDR1 is SGHDT and CDR2 is YYEEEE. This CDR3 is CASSLAGTVMNEQFF. CDR3 bases: TGTGCCAGCAGCTTGGCAGGGACAGTAATGAATGAGCAGTTCTTC. Together with reference TRBV5-6 and TRBJ2-1, the CDR3 gives the full variable domain: DAGVTQSPTHLIKTRGQQVTLRCSPKSGHDTVSWYQQALGQGPQFIFQYYEEEERQRGNFPDRFSGHQFPNYSSELNVNALLLGDSALYLCASSLAGTVMNEQFFGPGTRLTVL.

The chain's CDR3 is CASSGRTGFYNEQFF. The CDR3 DNA is TGTGCCAGCAGTGGCCGGACAGGATTTTACAATGAGCAGTTCTTC. The gene calls are TRBV6-5 and TRBJ2-1, with 7 bases that match TRBD1. J lost 4 bases, V lost 5 bases, and 8 bases had no gene match. Germline assignment: CDR1 MNHEY and CDR2 SVGAGI. The length of the CDR3 is 15 residues.

CDR3 nucleotides: TGTGCCAGCAGCCGGGACAGGGCGACCTACGAGCAGTACTTC. Residues: CASSRDRATYEQYF. The J gene is TRBJ2-7, the V gene TRBV7-9; 9 positions agree with TRBD1. Germline values: CDR1 SEHNR, CDR2 FQNEAQ (reference sequence). V gave up 5 bases and J gave up 2 bases; unmatched junction bases: 4. This CDR3 is 14 amino acids long.

The chain is built from TRBV7-2 and TRBJ2-3; no reliable D call. Per germline, CDR1 SGHTA and CDR2 FQGNSA. V lost 1 base and J lost 1, with 9 bases in between. The CDR3 runs to 15 residues. The CDR3 DNA reads as TGTGCCAGCAGCTTAGTACCATTCGGCACAGATACGCAGTATTTT. It yields the protein CASSLVPFGTDTQYF.